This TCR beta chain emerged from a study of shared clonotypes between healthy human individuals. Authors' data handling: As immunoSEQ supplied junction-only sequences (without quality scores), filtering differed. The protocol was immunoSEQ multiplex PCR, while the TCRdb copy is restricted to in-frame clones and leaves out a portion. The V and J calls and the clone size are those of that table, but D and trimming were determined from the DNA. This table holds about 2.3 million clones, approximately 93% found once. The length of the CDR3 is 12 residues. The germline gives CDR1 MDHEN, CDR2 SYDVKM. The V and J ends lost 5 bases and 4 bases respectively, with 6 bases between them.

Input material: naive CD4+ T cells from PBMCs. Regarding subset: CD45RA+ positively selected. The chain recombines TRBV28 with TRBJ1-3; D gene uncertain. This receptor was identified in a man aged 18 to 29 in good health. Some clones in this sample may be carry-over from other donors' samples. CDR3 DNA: TGTGCCAGCAGTCCTTACGGAAACACCATATATTTT. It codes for CASSPYGNTIYF. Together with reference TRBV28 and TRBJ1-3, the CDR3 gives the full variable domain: DVKVTQSSRYLVKRTGEKVFLECVQDMDHENMFWYRQDPGLGLRLIYFSYDVKMKEKGDIPEGYSVSREKKERFSLILESASTNQTSMYLCASSPYGNTIYFGEGSWLTVV.